What follows describes a single TCR beta chain. Its specific antigen is unknown. No per-base quality is available; no much larger clone lies one base away. Including cysteine and phenylalanine, the CDR3 has 14 amino acids. Of the read, only the CDR3 DNA is kept; its 42 bases are in frame from base 1. The junction carries 10 bases between V and J, which are trimmed by 1 base and 2 bases respectively. CDR1 and CDR2, looked up from the germline V gene, are SGDLS and YYNGEE. TCR beta CDR3 regions were sequenced from DNA using the immunoSEQ Assay. On the authors' methods: T cell density was computed as TCR beta template counts normalized to usable DNA estimated by amplifying housekeeping genes. The preseqR package was used to estimate richness by extrapolating to 400,000 templates for PBMC samples and to 120,000 templates for tissue samples. Clonality was defined as one minus Pielou's evenness. Tissue-enriched TCRs were identified by differential abundance testing using productive amino-acid clonotypes, minimum total count 5 and alpha 0.1. The Jaccard Index and the Morisita Overlap Index were used to measure repertoire overlap between compartments. GLIPH grouped TCR beta CDR3s together with public tetramer-defined viral CDR3s, and a viral motif had to include at least three viral sequences and show V-gene enrichment. TCRdb retrieved this table from immuneACCESS and kept in-frame rearrangements only. Not all clones are present; in checked studies, unresolved V genes account for under half, and no reason is known for the remainder. The V and J calls and the clone size are those of that table, but D and trimming were determined from the DNA. A total of about 52,000 clones appear in this sample, more than 75% of them only once. The ten largest clones capture less than 20% of the sample.

These data belong to a study of T cells in localized non-small cell lung cancer (dated by TCRdb to about 2020). In the study overall: The study analyzed T cell repertoires of 236 early-stage NSCLC patients, comparing tumors and uninvolved tumor-adjacent lungs. The cohort was made up of under 250 treatment-naive NSCLC patients whose localized lung tumors had been resected. A mean age of around 66 years was recorded for the NSCLC patients, of whom 120 to 150 were male and 95 to 110 were female. The paper's findings and limits, for the study overall: Because the study design was exploratory, TCR variables were selected using unadjusted p-values without false-discovery rate correction. Uninvolved tumor-adjacent lung showed the highest T cell clonality, higher than tumor, which suggests more focused antigenic responses in the adjacent lung. Higher blood T cell density associated with longer overall survival, while higher adjacent-lung clonality associated with shorter survival. A median of about 53 of the top 100 tumor clones were detected in paired uninvolved adjacent lung, and around 30 of these tumor clones were also found among the top 100 clones of the paired uninvolved adjacent lung. Multi-region tumor sequencing was not performed, so intratumor heterogeneity could not be excluded.

At diagnosis, peripheral blood, uninvolved tumor-adjacent lung and tumor were collected and stored as a combination of fresh-frozen and FFPE material. For TCR repertoire profiling, blood samples were analyzed as peripheral blood mononuclear cells. The TCR originated in a female donor with stage II lung adenocarcinoma. The chain uses TRBV9 and TRBJ2-7; the D gene cannot be resolved reliably. The starting material was PBMCs, obtained before any cancer treatment. The encoded CDR3 is CASSVRFEAYEQYF. The sequenced DNA: TGTGCCAGCAGCGTAAGATTCGAGGCCTACGAGCAGTACTTC.